The subject of this entry is one T cell receptor beta chain. The antigen remains undetermined. Time point defined: peripheral blood 6 weeks after treatment start. These data are taken from a study of PD-L1 blockade in urothelial cancer. Study summary: Individuals in the cohort had been given 0 to 3 earlier chemotherapy regimens. Blood analysis was done at 3 weeks (second dose) and 6 weeks after treatment began.

CDR1 is GTSNPN and CDR2 is SVGIG in the germline V gene (reference sequence). The CDR3 runs to 17 residues. With 0 bases clipped from V and 1 base from J, the junction kept 10 bases outside the gene matches. PCRs each included synthetic TCR analog templates spiked in. Sequencing used immunoSEQ multiplex PCR; TCRdb keeps in-frame clones, though not all of them. The profile covers roughly 45,000 clones, with about 82% appearing a single time and about 10% taken by the ten largest. Study outcomes and limitations: Durable-benefit patients expanded tumor-associated blood clones more at 3 weeks.

This sequence was found in a man in his 70s with urothelial cancer. The chain is built from TRBV30 and TRBJ2-3; 7 bases agree with TRBD1. The sample was PBMCs, taken around atezolizumab (anti-PD-L1) treatment. The CDR3 sequence is CAWSVPTGSARTDTQYF. As DNA, the CDR3 is TGTGCCTGGAGTGTTCCGACAGGGAGCGCTCGCACAGATACGCAGTATTTT.